The 23 T cell receptor beta chains below were found in one sample sequenced in a study of cytomegalovirus exposure and HLA in healthy donors. The PCR was carried out with 60 Vbeta primers and 13 Jbeta primers. Profiling relied on immunoSEQ multiplex PCR, and the TCRdb table lists in-frame clones only, not all of them. The sample holds under 150,000 clones; 76% are singletons and the top ten take about 1.7%. The sample comprised PBMCs. The source is a female donor in good health and CMV-seropositive.

V and J are TRBV27 and TRBJ2-1; TRBD1 aligns across 9 bases. The trim removed 4 bases at V and 6 bases at J, leaving 10 bases unmatched. Germline CDR1 is MNHEY and CDR2 is SMNVEV (reference sequence). This CDR3 has 16 residues. This CDR3 reads CASSSRPGQGPNEQFF. CDR3 DNA sequence: TGTGCCAGCAGTTCCCGCCCGGGACAGGGTCCCAATGAGCAGTTCTTC.

This chain connects TRBV30 to TRBJ1-6; D uncertain. The CDR3 has 13 amino acids. CDR1 is GTSNPN, CDR2 SVGIG, per germline (reference sequence). Trimming took 0 bases from V and 11 from J, leaving 11 bases between them. This chain's CDR3 is CAWSVSNATPLHF. The CDR3 coding sequence is TGTGCCTGGAGTGTCAGTAACGCAACACCCCTCCACTTT. The full variable domain, its missing parts supplied by reference TRBV30 and TRBJ1-6, is SQTIHQWPATLVQPVGSPLSLECTVEGTSNPNLYWYRQAAGRGLQLLFYSVGIGQISSEVPQNLSASRPQDRQFILSSKKLLLSDSGFYLCAWSVSNATPLHFGNGTRLTVT.

In nucleotides, the CDR3 is TGTGCCAGTAGTATAGGCACTCACTACGAGCAGTACTTC. This sequence encodes CASSIGTHYEQYF. The chain uses TRBV19 and TRBJ2-7; D is ambiguous. CDR3 length equals 13 residues. Germline V gene lookup returns CDR1 LNHDA and CDR2 SQIVND (reference sequence). V was cut by 1 base and J by 3 bases, with 7 bases left in between. Together with reference TRBV19 and TRBJ2-7, the CDR3 gives the full variable domain: DGGITQSPKYLFRKEGQNVTLSCEQNLNHDAMYWYRQDPGQGLRLIYYSQIVNDFQKGDIAEGYSVSREKKESFPLTVTSAQKNPTAFYLCASSIGTHYEQYFGPGTRLTVT.

This chain links TRBV9 with TRBJ2-1; TRBD2 might be the D (6 bases). The CDR3 runs to 14 residues. Between the trimmed V and J ends, which lost 0 bases and 7 bases, there was a span of 11 bases. Germline V gene data show CDR1 as SGDLS and CDR2 as YYNGEE. CDR3 sequence reads: CASSVGGRLNEQFF. DNA for the CDR3: TGTGCCAGCAGCGTAGGAGGGAGGTTGAATGAGCAGTTCTTC.

This clone has just a few counts. One junction end disagrees with the germline gene, perhaps due to a read error. The V and J genes are TRBV7-9 and TRBJ1-6, with 10 bases that match TRBD1. CDR1 and CDR2 from the germline V gene are SEHNR and FQNEAQ (reference sequence). The CDR3 runs 14 residues. The CDR3 spells CSSRGTGENSPLHF. The CDR3 DNA is TGTTCCAGCAGAGGGACAGGGGAGAATTCACCCCTCCACTTT.

J is TRBJ1-3 and V is TRBV4-1, with D unclear. Germline V lookup: CDR1 MGHRA, CDR2 YSYEKL. The CDR3 sequence is 15 residues long. Trimming removed 3 bases at V and 0 bases at J, with 9 bases between. The CDR3 DNA reads as TGCGCCAGCAGCCAGGGCACATACTCTGGAAACACCATATATTTT. Translating gives CASSQGTYSGNTIYF.

The V gene is TRBV5-1, the J gene TRBJ1-1; D is perhaps TRBD1 (6 bases). CDR3 size: 17 residues. CDR1 and CDR2 from the germline V gene are SGHRS and YFSETQ. V dropped 4 bases and J dropped 3 bases, with 22 bases sitting between them. The CDR3 is CASSPRGGGASDTEAFF. The CDR3 DNA reads as TGCGCCAGCAGCCCTCGAGGTGGGGGCGCCTCGGACACTGAAGCTTTCTTT.

The chain combines TRBV9 with TRBJ2-5; D uncertain. The CDR3 loop spans 15 amino acids. CDR1 is SGDLS, CDR2 YYNGEE, per germline. V lost 4 bases to trimming and J lost 4 bases, with 17 bases between them. The CDR3 protein is CASSSRAHPGETQYF. The CDR3 nucleotides are TGTGCCAGCAGCTCCCGTGCCCACCCCGGAGAGACCCAGTACTTC.

The chain carries TRBV6-5 and TRBJ1-1; D is uncertain. The CDR3 extends over 14 amino acids. V lost 2 bases and J 1 base, leaving 8 bases between the germline ends. CDR1 is MNHEY, CDR2 SVGAGI, per germline. The CDR3 region has the DNA TGTGCCAGCAGTTACGAGACATCGAACACTGAAGCTTTCTTT. Protein: CASSYETSNTEAFF.

CDR3 bases: TGTGCCAGCAGCGCTCCCCCGGGACAGGGGGCTTACGGGGCCAACGTCCTGACTTTC. This gives the protein CASSAPPGQGAYGANVLTF. The rearrangement links TRBV2 to TRBJ2-6; TRBD1 matches at 12 bases. The trim removed 6 bases at V and 4 bases at J, leaving 13 bases unmatched. Per the germline V gene, CDR1 is SNHLY and CDR2 is FYNNEI. The CDR3 loop spans 19 amino acids. The whole variable domain, remainder taken from reference TRBV2 and TRBJ2-6, is EPEVTQTPSHQVTQMGQEVILRCVPISNHLYFYWYRQILGQKVEFLVSFYNNEISEKSEIFDDQFSVERPDGSNFTLKIRSTKLEDSAMYFCASSAPPGQGAYGANVLTFGAGSRLTVL.

The V and J genes are TRBV6-1 and TRBJ2-2; perhaps TRBD2 as D (7 bases). CDR3 length: 14 amino acids. Between the trimmed V and J ends, which lost 8 bases and 5 bases, there was a span of 15 bases. Germline V gene sequence: CDR1 MNHNS, CDR2 SASEGT. The CDR3 region is CASRRGGRTGELFF. The CDR3 DNA sequence: TGTGCCAGCCGAAGGGGGGGGCGGACCGGGGAGCTGTTTTTT.

The rearrangement links TRBV7-9 to TRBJ2-1; D call uncertain. Germline assignment: CDR1 SEHNR and CDR2 FQNEAQ (reference sequence). CDR3 length equals 15 residues. V gave up 3 bases and J gave up 0 bases, with 9 bases separating them. The CDR3 DNA follows: TGTGCCAGCAGCTTTGTTGGAGCCTCCTACAATGAGCAGTTCTTC. This codes for CASSFVGASYNEQFF.

About this clone itself: Other DNA sequences in this sample translate to the same CDR3. The rearrangement joins TRBV7-2 to TRBJ2-1; 11 nucleotides match TRBD2. CDR3 length equals 14 residues. The ends lost 5 bases at V and 5 bases at J; junction bases unmatched: 2. Germline loops: CDR1 SGHTA, CDR2 FQGNSA. The CDR3 DNA sequence: TGTGCCAGCAGCCGACTAGCGGGGAACAATGAGCAGTTCTTC. Translated: CASSRLAGNNEQFF.

J is TRBJ2-5 and V is TRBV5-4; D remains ambiguous. V lost 0 bases and J 5 bases, leaving 11 bases between the germline ends. Germline CDR1 is SGHNT and CDR2 is YYREEE (reference sequence). The CDR3 runs to 14 residues. The CDR3 nucleotides are TGTGCCAGCAGCTTGGCCGGAGTGAAGGAGACCCAGTACTTC. Amino acid sequence: CASSLAGVKETQYF.

The V and J genes are TRBV19 and TRBJ1-1; unclear D gene. This CDR3 has 15 amino acids. Germline V gene sequence: CDR1 LNHDA, CDR2 SQIVND (reference sequence). Trimming shortened V by 1 base and J by 7 bases, and 16 bases separated the two germline ends. This CDR3 reads CASSIVTSSSVEAFF. In nucleotides, the CDR3 is TGTGCCAGTAGTATAGTCACTTCATCTTCGGTTGAAGCTTTCTTT.

The V and J genes are TRBV5-1 and TRBJ2-1; D perhaps matches TRBD1 (6 bases). V lost 4 bases, J lost 1 base, and 18 bases lay in between. The CDR3 length is 17 residues. CDR1 and CDR2 (germline): SGHRS, YFSETQ. The chain's CDR3 is CASSVGQPLGSYNEQFF. The CDR3 nucleotides are TGCGCCAGCAGCGTCGGACAGCCTCTTGGGTCCTACAATGAGCAGTTCTTC.

The table lists this clone with a few counts. Its ends do not fully match the called genes, so a read error is possible. This chain connects TRBV7-9 to TRBJ2-2; D gene unclear. The V gene's germline CDR1 is SEHNR and CDR2 FQNEAQ (reference sequence). The CDR3 has 15 residues. CDR3 amino acids: CSSSSIQLPTGELFF. CDR3 DNA sequence: TGTTCCAGCAGCTCCATACAGCTACCTACCGGGGAGCTGTTTTTT. The variable domain in full, completed from reference TRBV7-9 and TRBJ2-2, reads DTGVSQNPRHKITKRGQNVTFRCDPISEHNRLYWYRQTLGQGPEFLTYFQNEAQLEKSRLLSDRFSAERPKGSFSTLEIQRTEQGDSAMYLCSSSSIQLPTGELFFGEGSRLTVL.

This chain joins TRBV7-7 and TRBJ2-7, with D hard to call. Germline assignment: CDR1 SSHAT and CDR2 FNYEAQ (reference sequence). The CDR3 is 11 amino acids. Trimming removed 5 bases from V and 3 bases from J, with 5 bases in between. In nucleotides, the CDR3 is TGTGCCAGCAGCGGGCGCTACGAGCAGTACTTC. As protein: CASSGRYEQYF.

The chain is built from TRBV5-1 and TRBJ2-3; TRBD2 is a possible D gene (6 bases). The CDR3 sequence is 16 residues long. Germline CDR1 and CDR2: SGHRS and YFSETQ. V lost 2 bases to trimming and J lost 3 bases, with 16 bases between them. DNA for the CDR3: TGCGCCAGCAGCTTTGATACGGGAGTAAGGACAGATACGCAGTATTTT. Amino acid sequence: CASSFDTGVRTDTQYF.

V is TRBV11-1 and J is TRBJ2-4, with 12 bases lining up with TRBD2. The germline V gene encodes CDR1 SGHAT and CDR2 FQDESV (reference sequence). The CDR3 covers 15 residues. V dropped 6 bases and J dropped 7; count of bases not matched to a gene: 7. The CDR3 region is CASSPGTSGWNIQYF. DNA for the CDR3: TGTGCCAGCAGTCCCGGGACTAGCGGGTGGAACATTCAGTACTTC.

As concerns this clone: An end of the junction does not agree with germline; a read error may underlie this. The chain carries TRBV6-1 and TRBJ2-7; TRBD2 aligns across 8 bases. CDR1 is MNHNS, CDR2 SASEGT, per germline. This CDR3 contains 13 residues. The CDR3 bases are TGTGCCAGCAGTGAAGGAGGAGCGGGAGAAAAGGGCTTC. Its protein product is CASSEGGAGEKGF.

This sequence joins TRBV28 and TRBJ1-2; 7 bases map to TRBD1. Germline lookup yields CDR1 MDHEN and CDR2 SYDVKM. The CDR3 sequence is 15 residues long. V was pared by 7 bases and J by 6 bases, with 14 bases of the junction left unmatched. The CDR3 spells CASTGGTAKPHGYTF. CDR3 nucleotides: TGTGCCAGCACAGGGGGGACAGCCAAACCTCATGGCTACACCTTC.

This clone was observed a few times. J is TRBJ2-3 and V is TRBV5-1; 8 bases match TRBD1. The junction had 10 bases not matched to a gene; V was cut back by 6 bases and J by 10 bases. The CDR3 loop spans 13 amino acids. CDR1 SGHRS and CDR2 YFSETQ come from the germline V gene. CDR3 sequence (DNA): TGCGCCAGCACCCAGACAGGGGCCACGGCGCAGTATTTT. It yields the protein CASTQTGATAQYF. The full variable domain, with the rest looked up from reference TRBV5-1 and TRBJ2-3, is KAGVTQTPRYLIKTRGQQVTLSCSPISGHRSVSWYQQTPGQGLQFLFEYFSETQRNKGNFPGRFSGRQFSNSRSEMNVSTLELGDSALYLCASTQTGATAQYFGPGTRLTVL.